These 26 T cell receptor beta chains came from one sample sequenced in a study of OX40 agonist ivuxolimab in advanced cancers. Measured with immunoSEQ multiplex PCR; TCRdb has only the in-frame clones, and not every one. The data show tens of thousands of clones, with about 89% seen just once and 0.3% to 0.45% held by the top ten. The material sequenced was CD4+ or CD8+ T cells sorted from blood, taken in a trial of the OX40 agonist ivuxolimab. The receptors derive from an adult with an advanced solid tumor such as melanoma, head and neck, liver or kidney cancer.

The chain links TRBV6-1 to TRBJ1-2, with 8 bases aligning to TRBD1. Germline CDR1 and CDR2: MNHNS and SASEGT. The length of the CDR3 is 14 residues. V lost 10 bases and J lost 5; bases outside the gene matches: 12. As DNA, the CDR3 is TGTGCCACCAAGCCAGGGGGCGCCCGGTATGGCTACACCTTC. It translates to CATKPGGARYGYTF.

The V call is TRBV27, the J call TRBJ2-2; D possibly uses TRBD1 or TRBD2 (5 bases each). The CDR3 sequence is 14 residues long. Germline CDR1 is MNHEY and CDR2 is SMNVEV (reference sequence). Between the trimmed V and J ends, which lost 2 bases and 5 bases, there was a span of 9 bases. CDR3 sequence (DNA): TGTGCCAGCAGTTTAAATGGGGGAACCGGGGAGCTGTTTTTT. Its protein is CASSLNGGTGELFF.

J is TRBJ1-5 and V is TRBV6-1; TRBD1 is a possible D gene (6 bases). Germline V gene data show CDR1 as MNHNS and CDR2 as SASEGT. V was clipped by 6 bases and J by 0 bases, with 9 bases between them. This CDR3 spans 14 amino acids. The CDR3: CASSRTDSNQPQHF. The DNA for the CDR3 is TGTGCCAGCAGCCGGACAGATAGCAATCAGCCCCAGCATTTT.

The genes are TRBV6-7 and TRBJ1-4; 7 bases fit TRBD1. TRBV6-7 is treated as an ORF (open reading frame) with a function not yet certain. This CDR3 comprises 15 residues. Trimming cost V 3 bases and J 5 bases; bases outside gene matches: 6. In nucleotides, the CDR3 is TGTGCCAGCAGTTATAAGACAGGGAGAAATGAAAAACTGTTTTTT. It codes for CASSYKTGRNEKLFF.

V usage is TRBV5-1 and J usage is TRBJ2-1; 8 bases align to TRBD2. The CDR3 contains 15 residues. Trimming cost V 3 bases and J 9 bases; bases outside gene matches: 11. CDR1 and CDR2 from the germline V gene are SGHRS and YFSETQ. The CDR3 DNA follows: TGCGCCAGCAGCTCGACCGGGACTAGTAGGGGTGAGCAGTTCTTC. Protein sequence: CASSSTGTSRGEQFF. The whole variable domain, filled in from reference TRBV5-1 and TRBJ2-1, reads KAGVTQTPRYLIKTRGQQVTLSCSPISGHRSVSWYQQTPGQGLQFLFEYFSETQRNKGNFPGRFSGRQFSNSRSEMNVSTLELGDSALYLCASSSTGTSRGEQFFGPGTRLTVL.

The chain employs TRBV5-4 and TRBJ1-5; D is unclear. CDR3 length: 13 amino acids. Trimming left V 4 bases short and J 5 bases short, with 10 bases between. Germline assignment: CDR1 SGHNT and CDR2 YYREEE (reference sequence). CDR3 coding DNA: TGTGCCAGCAGCCCCGGTATTGATCAGCCCCAGCATTTT. This translates into CASSPGIDQPQHF.

Remarks on this clone: Other DNA variants within this sample encode the same CDR3. The V gene is TRBV11-2, the J gene TRBJ2-3, with TRBD1 matching 7 bases. With V trimmed by 2 bases and J by 4 bases, 0 bases remained unmatched. The CDR3 has 13 residues. CDR1 and CDR2 (germline): SGHAT, FQNNGV. CDR3 DNA sequence: TGTGCCAGCAGCTTAACAGGGGCAGATACGCAGTATTTT. Translated, it gives CASSLTGADTQYF.

This clone was recorded a few times. The rearrangement links TRBV9 to TRBJ2-6; D remains unclear. The V gene's germline CDR1 is SGDLS and CDR2 YYNGEE. The CDR3 loop spans 14 amino acids. Trimming removed 6 bases at V and 4 bases at J, with 11 bases between. The CDR3 nucleotides are TGTGCCAGCAATAGGGAATCGGGGGCCAACGTCCTGACTTTC. This sequence encodes CASNRESGANVLTF. Variable domain in full (rest from reference TRBV9 and TRBJ2-6): DSGVTQTPKHLITATGQRVTLRCSPRSGDLSVYWYQQSLDQGLQFLIQYYNGEERAKGNILERFSAQQFPDLHSELNLSSLELGDSALYFCASNRESGANVLTFGAGSRLTVL.

The chain couples TRBV10-2 to TRBJ2-1, with 7 bases lining up with TRBD1. The germline V gene has CDR1 WSHSY and CDR2 SAAADI. V gave up 6 bases and J gave up 0 bases; unmatched junction bases: 8. This CDR3 contains 16 residues. This CDR3 reads CASRPGQSNSYNEQFF. In DNA form, the CDR3 reads TGCGCCAGCAGACCGGGACAGTCTAACTCCTACAATGAGCAGTTCTTC.

The chain carries TRBV4-1 and TRBJ1-4, with 7 bases aligning to TRBD1. Germline assignment: CDR1 MGHRA and CDR2 YSYEKL. V shed 0 bases, J shed 5 bases, and the junction held 6 bases outside the gene matches. The CDR3 extends over 16 amino acids. The CDR3 coding sequence is TGCGCCAGCAGCCAAGATAGAGGGACAGCAAATGAAAAACTGTTTTTT. Protein: CASSQDRGTANEKLFF.

V is TRBV28 and J is TRBJ2-2; 7 bases line up with TRBD1. The germline gives CDR1 MDHEN, CDR2 SYDVKM. The length of the CDR3 is 18 residues. The V segment lost 5 bases and the J segment 5 bases; nucleotides outside the gene matches: 17. The CDR3 spells CASSTRTGLSIGTGELFF. In nucleotides, the CDR3 is TGTGCCAGCAGTACAAGGACAGGCCTTTCTATTGGTACCGGGGAGCTGTTTTTT.

The gene calls are TRBV11-3 and TRBJ2-2, with a possible D match to TRBD2 (6 bases). CDR1 is SGHNT, CDR2 YENEEA, per germline. The CDR3 covers 12 residues. V lost 5 bases and J 7 bases, leaving 8 bases between the germline ends. The CDR3 is CASSGRNGELFF. The CDR3 bases are TGTGCCAGCAGCGGGAGGAACGGGGAGCTGTTTTTT.

This clone occurred once. The chain carries TRBV19 and TRBJ2-7; 11 bases fit TRBD2. CDR1 is LNHDA and CDR2 is SQIVND in the germline V gene (reference sequence). The CDR3 covers 18 residues. J gave up 3 bases and V 0 bases, and 10 bases lay outside the gene matches. This CDR3 reads CASSIESTSGDRIYEQYF. CDR3 nucleotides: TGTGCCAGTAGTATAGAATCGACTAGCGGGGACAGAATCTACGAGCAGTACTTC. The variable domain in full, with the rest retrieved from reference TRBV19 and TRBJ2-7, is DGGITQSPKYLFRKEGQNVTLSCEQNLNHDAMYWYRQDPGQGLRLIYYSQIVNDFQKGDIAEGYSVSREKKESFPLTVTSAQKNPTAFYLCASSIESTSGDRIYEQYFGPGTRLTVT.

CDR3 in amino acids: CASSNGGNNEQFF. The DNA of the CDR3 is TGCGCCAGCAGTAACGGGGGTAACAATGAGCAGTTCTTC. This sequence joins TRBV10-1 and TRBJ2-1; possible D gene TRBD2, 6 bases. V lost 5 bases and J lost 5, with 10 bases in between. The CDR3 is 13 residues long. Germline V gene lookup returns CDR1 WNHNN and CDR2 SYGVQD (reference sequence).

V is TRBV28 and J is TRBJ1-1; no clear D. Germline V lookup: CDR1 MDHEN, CDR2 SYDVKM. The V end was cut by 2 bases, the J end by 2 bases, with 9 bases between. The CDR3 covers 14 residues. The CDR3 loop reads CASSLEQYNTEAFF. The CDR3 coding sequence is TGTGCCAGCAGTTTAGAACAGTATAACACTGAAGCTTTCTTT. Complete variable domain (other parts from reference TRBV28 and TRBJ1-1): DVKVTQSSRYLVKRTGEKVFLECVQDMDHENMFWYRQDPGLGLRLIYFSYDVKMKEKGDIPEGYSVSREKKERFSLILESASTNQTSMYLCASSLEQYNTEAFFGQGTRLTVV.

The chain joins TRBV9 to TRBJ1-1; D is perhaps TRBD1 (6 bases). CDR1 and CDR2 from the germline V gene are SGDLS and YYNGEE. V gave up 3 bases and J gave up 3 bases, with 15 bases separating them. The CDR3 contains 15 residues. The CDR3 region has the DNA TGTGCCAGCAGCGGAATCAGGGGTCCGGACACTGAAGCTTTCTTT. This codes for CASSGIRGPDTEAFF.

CDR3 residues: CASSPWEEKLFF. CDR3 nucleotide sequence: TGTGCCAGCAGTCCCTGGGAGGAAAAACTGTTTTTT. This chain uses TRBV28 with TRBJ1-4; no clear D gene. Looked up from germline, CDR1 is MDHEN and CDR2 is SYDVKM. Trimming left V 5 bases short and J 8 bases short, with 9 bases between. This CDR3 contains 12 residues.

The chain recombines TRBV14 with TRBJ2-4; D not certain. Germline-derived CDR1 and CDR2 are SGHDN and FVKESK. This CDR3 comprises 14 residues. V lost 0 bases and J lost 6, with 9 bases in between. The CDR3 region is CASSQDLVLNIQYF. The CDR3 DNA reads as TGTGCCAGCAGCCAAGACCTCGTCTTAAACATTCAGTACTTC.

The V and J genes are TRBV6-5 and TRBJ1-1, with a tentative D call TRBD1 (5 bases). With 5 bases removed from V and 5 bases from J, the gap between germline ends came to 12 bases. The CDR3 length is 13 residues. Germline assignment: CDR1 MNHEY and CDR2 SVGAGI. The CDR3 DNA reads TGTGCCAGCAGTGAAGTAGGGGAGACTGAAGCTTTCTTT. As protein: CASSEVGETEAFF.

The chain uses TRBV28 and TRBJ1-6, with D tentatively TRBD1 (6 bases). The CDR3 spans 17 residues. CDR1 is MDHEN, CDR2 SYDVKM, per germline. V was cut by 5 bases and J by 5 bases, with 19 bases left in between. CDR3 loop: CASSVPRGKVDNSPLHF. CDR3 nucleotides: TGTGCCAGCAGTGTACCCAGGGGTAAGGTGGATAATTCACCCCTCCACTTT.

The chain combines TRBV10-3 with TRBJ1-3; 9 nucleotides agree with TRBD1. Unmatched junction bases numbered 8, after V lost 8 bases and J lost 0 bases. CDR1 and CDR2 (germline): ENHRY, SYGVKD. This CDR3 is built from 16 residues. The CDR3 spells CAILGQGKRSGNTIYF. The CDR3 DNA reads TGTGCCATCCTGGGACAGGGTAAACGCTCTGGAAACACCATATATTTT.

The chain has TRBV6-5 and TRBJ2-2, with 9 bases lining up with TRBD1. V shed 8 bases, J shed 3 bases, and the junction held 1 base outside the gene matches. Looked up from germline, CDR1 is MNHEY and CDR2 is SVGAGI. The CDR3 sequence is 13 residues long. Here the CDR3 reads CASWDRDTGELFF. CDR3 DNA sequence: TGTGCCAGCTGGGACAGGGACACCGGGGAGCTGTTTTTT.

This sequence joins TRBV15 and TRBJ2-7; 7 bases line up with TRBD1. Per germline, CDR1 LNHNV and CDR2 YYDKDF (reference sequence). With 1 base clipped from V and 6 bases from J, the junction kept 12 bases outside the gene matches. The CDR3 runs 16 residues. The CDR3 spells CATSRASRQGATEQYF. As DNA, the CDR3 is TGTGCCACCAGCAGAGCCTCCAGACAGGGTGCGACCGAGCAGTACTTC.

V usage is TRBV6-1 and J usage is TRBJ2-7, with D perhaps TRBD1 or TRBD2 (5 bases each). Germline V gene lookup returns CDR1 MNHNS and CDR2 SASEGT. The CDR3 loop spans 14 amino acids. Between the trimmed V and J ends, which lost 4 bases and 1 base, there was a span of 11 bases. The CDR3 is CASSVLGESYEQYF. The CDR3 DNA reads TGTGCCAGCAGTGTCCTAGGGGAGTCCTACGAGCAGTACTTC.

This clone was counted between two and nine times. CDR3 nucleotide sequence: TGTGCCAGCAGCCAACATACCAATCAGCCCCAGCATTTT. Translating it yields CASSQHTNQPQHF. This chain uses TRBV11-1 with TRBJ1-5, with D unresolved. This CDR3 is built from 13 residues. The V end lost 5 bases, the J end lost 3 bases, and 8 bases lay between the germline ends. Germline V gene lookup returns CDR1 SGHAT and CDR2 FQDESV (reference sequence). The entire variable domain, with the rest obtained from reference TRBV11-1 and TRBJ1-5, is as follows: EAEVAQSPRYKITEKSQAVAFWCDPISGHATLYWYRQILGQGPELLVQFQDESVVDDSQLPKDRFSAERLKGVDSTLKIQPAELGDSAMYLCASSQHTNQPQHFGDGTRLSIL.

This rearrangement joins TRBV5-1 to TRBJ1-1; TRBD1 is a possible D gene (6 bases). Germline lookup yields CDR1 SGHRS and CDR2 YFSETQ. This CDR3 is 13 amino acids long. Trimming pared 0 bases from V and 4 bases from J, leaving 7 bases between. The CDR3 region has the DNA TGCGCCAGCAGCTTGGCAGGGGTCACTGAAGCTTTCTTT. Translating gives CASSLAGVTEAFF.